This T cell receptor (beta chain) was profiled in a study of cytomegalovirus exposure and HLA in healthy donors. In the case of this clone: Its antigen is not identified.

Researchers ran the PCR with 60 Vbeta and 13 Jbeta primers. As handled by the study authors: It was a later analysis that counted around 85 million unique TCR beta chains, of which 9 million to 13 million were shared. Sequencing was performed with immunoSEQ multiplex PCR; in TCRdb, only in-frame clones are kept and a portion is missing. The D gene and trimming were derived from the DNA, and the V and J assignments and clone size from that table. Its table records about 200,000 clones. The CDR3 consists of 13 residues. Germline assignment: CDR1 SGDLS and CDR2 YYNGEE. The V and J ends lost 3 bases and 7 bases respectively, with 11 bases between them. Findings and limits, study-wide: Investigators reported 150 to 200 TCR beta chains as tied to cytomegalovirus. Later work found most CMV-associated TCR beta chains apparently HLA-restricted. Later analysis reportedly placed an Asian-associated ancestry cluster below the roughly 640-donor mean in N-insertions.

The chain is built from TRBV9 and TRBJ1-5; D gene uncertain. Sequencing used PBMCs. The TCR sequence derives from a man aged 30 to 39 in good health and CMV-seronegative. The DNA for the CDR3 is TGTGCCAGCAGCGGGAGGCTTGGACAGCCCCAGCATTTT. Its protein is CASSGRLGQPQHF.